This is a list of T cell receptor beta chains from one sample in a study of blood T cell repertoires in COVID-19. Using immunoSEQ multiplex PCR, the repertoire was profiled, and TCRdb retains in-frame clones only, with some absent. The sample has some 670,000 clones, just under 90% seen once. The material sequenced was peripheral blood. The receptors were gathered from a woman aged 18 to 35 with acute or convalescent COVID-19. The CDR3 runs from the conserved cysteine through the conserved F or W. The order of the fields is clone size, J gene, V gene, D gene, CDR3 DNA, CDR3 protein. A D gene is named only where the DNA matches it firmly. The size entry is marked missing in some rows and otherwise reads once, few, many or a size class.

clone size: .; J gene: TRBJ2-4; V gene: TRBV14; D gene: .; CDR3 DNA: TGTGCCAGCAGCCAATATTTAACTAATCAAGCCAAAAACATTCAGTACTTC; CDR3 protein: CASSQYLTNQAKNIQYF
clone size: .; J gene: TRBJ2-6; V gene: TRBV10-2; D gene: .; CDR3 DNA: TGCGCCAGCAGTCCGGACAACCCCATCTCTGGGGCCAACGTCCTGACTTTC; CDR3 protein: CASSPDNPISGANVLTF
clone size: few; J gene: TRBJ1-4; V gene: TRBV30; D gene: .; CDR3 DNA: TGTGCCTGGAGTGTACGACAGCTTGGAAAACTGTTTTTT; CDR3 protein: CAWSVRQLGKLFF
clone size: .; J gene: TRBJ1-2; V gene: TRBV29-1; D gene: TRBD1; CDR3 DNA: TGCAGCGTGGACGACAGGGGGCATCGCTACGGCTACACCTTC; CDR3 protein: CSVDDRGHRYGYTF
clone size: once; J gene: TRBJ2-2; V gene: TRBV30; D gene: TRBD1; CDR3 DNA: TGTGCCTGGAGTGGGGACAGGGGCCACACCGGGGAGCTGTTTTTT; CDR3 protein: CAWSGDRGHTGELFF
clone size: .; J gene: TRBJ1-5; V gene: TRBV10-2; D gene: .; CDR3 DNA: TGCGCCAGCAACGCAGGGAGCAATCAGCCCCAGCATTTT; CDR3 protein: CASNAGSNQPQHF
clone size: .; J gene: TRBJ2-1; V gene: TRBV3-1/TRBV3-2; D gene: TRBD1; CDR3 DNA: TGTGCCAGCAGCTCACTCCGGGACAGGGGGCGAAATTTGTCAAGTTACAATGAGCAGTTCTTC; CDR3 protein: CASSSLRDRGRNLSSYNEQFF
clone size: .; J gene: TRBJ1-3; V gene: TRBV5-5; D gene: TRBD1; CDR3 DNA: TGTGCCAGCAGCCCCACAGGGGCTGGAAACACCATATATTTT; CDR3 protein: CASSPTGAGNTIYF
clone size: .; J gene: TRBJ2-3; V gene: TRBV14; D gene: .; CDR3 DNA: TGTGCCAGCAGCCAACAGGGGTATGACACAGATACGCAGTATTTT; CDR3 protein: CASSQQGYDTDTQYF
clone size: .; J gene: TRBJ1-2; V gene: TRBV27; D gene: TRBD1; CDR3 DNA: TGTGCCAGCAGGGACAGGGGAACTAACTATGGCTACACCTTC; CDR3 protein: CASRDRGTNYGYTF